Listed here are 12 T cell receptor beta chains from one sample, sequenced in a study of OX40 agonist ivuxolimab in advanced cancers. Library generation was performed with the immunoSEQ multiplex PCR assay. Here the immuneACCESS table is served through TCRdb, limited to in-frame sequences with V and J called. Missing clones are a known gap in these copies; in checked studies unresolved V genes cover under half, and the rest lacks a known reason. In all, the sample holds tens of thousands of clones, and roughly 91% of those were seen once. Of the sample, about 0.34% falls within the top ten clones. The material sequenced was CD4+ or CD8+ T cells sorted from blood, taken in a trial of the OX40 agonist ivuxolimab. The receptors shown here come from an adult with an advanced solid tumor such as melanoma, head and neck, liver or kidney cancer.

CDR3 protein: CASSRSGRAEGTGELFF. The DNA for the CDR3 is TGTGCCAGCAGCCGTAGCGGGAGGGCCGAGGGCACCGGGGAGCTGTTTTTT. V gene TRBV5-5 combines with J gene TRBJ2-2; TRBD2 matches 11 bases. Germline V lookup: CDR1 SGHKS, CDR2 YYEKEE (reference sequence). The CDR3 loop spans 17 amino acids. V was clipped by 4 bases and J by 4 bases; unmatched bases: 9.

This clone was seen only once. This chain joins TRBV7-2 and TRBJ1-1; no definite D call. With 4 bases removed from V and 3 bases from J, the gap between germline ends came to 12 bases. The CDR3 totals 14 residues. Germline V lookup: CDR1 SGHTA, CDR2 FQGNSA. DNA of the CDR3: TGTGCCAGCAGCTCAGCGAGGTGGGACACTGAAGCTTTCTTT. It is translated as CASSSARWDTEAFF.

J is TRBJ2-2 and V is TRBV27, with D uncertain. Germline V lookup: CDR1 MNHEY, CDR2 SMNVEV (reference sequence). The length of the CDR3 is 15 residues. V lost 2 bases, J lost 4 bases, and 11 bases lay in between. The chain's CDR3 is CASSLASLGTGELFF. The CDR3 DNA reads TGTGCCAGCAGTTTAGCCTCCCTAGGCACCGGGGAGCTGTTTTTT.

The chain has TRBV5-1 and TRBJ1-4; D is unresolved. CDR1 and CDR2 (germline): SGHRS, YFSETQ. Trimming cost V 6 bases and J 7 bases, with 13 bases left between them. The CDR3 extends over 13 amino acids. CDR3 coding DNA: TGCGCCAGCAATGAGGGTGTCGGTGAAAAACTGTTTTTT. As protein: CASNEGVGEKLFF.

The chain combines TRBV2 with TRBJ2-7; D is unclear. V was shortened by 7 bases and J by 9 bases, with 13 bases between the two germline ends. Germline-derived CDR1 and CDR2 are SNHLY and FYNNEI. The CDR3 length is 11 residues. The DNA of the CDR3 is TGTGCCAGCATCTTCCAGATAGGGCAGTACTTC. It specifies CASIFQIGQYF.

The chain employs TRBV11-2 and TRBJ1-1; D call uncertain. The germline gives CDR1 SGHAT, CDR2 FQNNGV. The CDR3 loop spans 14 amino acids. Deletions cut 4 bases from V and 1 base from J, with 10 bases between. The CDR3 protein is CASSSALGNTEAFF. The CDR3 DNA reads TGTGCCAGCAGCTCTGCCCTCGGGAACACTGAAGCTTTCTTT. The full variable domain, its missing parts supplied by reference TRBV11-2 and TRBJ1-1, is EAGVAQSPRYKIIEKRQSVAFWCNPISGHATLYWYQQILGQGPKLLIQFQNNGVVDDSQLPKDRFSAERLKGVDSTLKIQPAKLEDSAVYLCASSSALGNTEAFFGQGTRLTVV.

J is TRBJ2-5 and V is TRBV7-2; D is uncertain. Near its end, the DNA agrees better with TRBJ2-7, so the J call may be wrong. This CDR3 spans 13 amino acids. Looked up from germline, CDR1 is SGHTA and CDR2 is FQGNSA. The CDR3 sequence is CASSLYASLEQYF. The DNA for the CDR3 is TGTGCCAGCAGCTTATACGCCTCCCTCGAGCAGTACTTC.

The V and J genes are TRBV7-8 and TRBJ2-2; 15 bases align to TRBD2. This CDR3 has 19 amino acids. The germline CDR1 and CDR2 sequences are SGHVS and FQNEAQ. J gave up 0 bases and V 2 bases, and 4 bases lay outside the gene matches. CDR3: CASSLRTSGGATNTGELFF. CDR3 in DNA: TGTGCCAGCAGCTTAAGGACTAGCGGGGGGGCCACGAACACCGGGGAGCTGTTTTTT.

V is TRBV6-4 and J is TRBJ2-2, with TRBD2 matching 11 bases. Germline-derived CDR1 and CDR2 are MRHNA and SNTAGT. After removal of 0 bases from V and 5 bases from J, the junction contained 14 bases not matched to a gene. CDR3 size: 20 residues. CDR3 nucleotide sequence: TGTGCCAGCAGTGACTCGAAGGTTTGGCTAGCGGGGGGACAGACCGGGGAGCTGTTTTTT. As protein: CASSDSKVWLAGGQTGELFF.

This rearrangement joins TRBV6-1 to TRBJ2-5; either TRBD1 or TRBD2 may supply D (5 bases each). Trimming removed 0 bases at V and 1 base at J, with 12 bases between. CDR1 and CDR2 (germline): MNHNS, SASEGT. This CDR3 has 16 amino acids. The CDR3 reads CASSEALGTPQETQYF. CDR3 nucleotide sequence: TGTGCCAGCAGTGAAGCGCTTGGGACCCCCCAAGAGACCCAGTACTTC.

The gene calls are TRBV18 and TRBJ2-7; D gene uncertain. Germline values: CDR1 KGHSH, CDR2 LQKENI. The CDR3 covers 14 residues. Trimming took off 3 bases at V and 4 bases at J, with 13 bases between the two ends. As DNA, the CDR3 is TGTGCCAGCTCACCGTCGGCAAACTATTACGAGCAGTACTTC. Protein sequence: CASSPSANYYEQYF. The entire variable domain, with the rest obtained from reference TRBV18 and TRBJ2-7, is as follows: NAGVMQNPRHLVRRRGQEARLRCSPMKGHSHVYWYRQLPEEGLKFMVYLQKENIIDESGMPKERFSAEFPKEGPSILRIQQVVRGDSAAYFCASSPSANYYEQYFGPGTRLTVT.

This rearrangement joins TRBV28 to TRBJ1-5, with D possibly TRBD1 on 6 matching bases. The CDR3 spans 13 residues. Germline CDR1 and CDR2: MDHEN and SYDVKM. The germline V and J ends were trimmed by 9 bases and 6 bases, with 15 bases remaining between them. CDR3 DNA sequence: TGTGCCAGTCTAAGGGGGATAAGTCAGCCCCAGCATTTT. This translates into CASLRGISQPQHF.